This TCR beta chain appears in the sequencing data of a study of cytomegalovirus exposure and HLA in healthy donors. Note on this clone: As yet, its antigen is unknown.

In the PCR, 60 Vbeta and 13 Jbeta primers were used. Libraries were prepared by immunoSEQ multiplex PCR; TCRdb keeps only in-frame clonotypes and omits some of them. The sample records about 120,000 clones, roughly 75% being singletons. CDR3 length equals 15 residues. The trim removed 0 bases at V and 4 bases at J, leaving 5 bases unmatched. Germline CDR1 reads SGHTS; CDR2 reads YDEGEE. Regarding the study as a whole: According to reports, the classifier identified cytomegalovirus status with high specificity and sensitivity. Most TCR sequences were uncommon, yet certain public TCRs appeared in many donors. In a later analysis, a missense DCLRE1C variant was linked to TCR beta V- and J-gene trimming. In vitro testing confirmed three CMV-associated chains as specific for CMV antigens.

The receptor was derived from a woman aged 45-60 years in good health and CMV-seronegative. The gene calls are TRBV5-8 and TRBJ2-7; 9 nucleotides match TRBD2. Material: PBMCs. CDR3 region: CASSLVAGELYEQYF. The CDR3 DNA follows: TGTGCCAGCAGCTTGGTAGCGGGAGAACTGTACGAGCAGTACTTC. Full variable domain (rest looked up from reference TRBV5-8 and TRBJ2-7): EAGVTQSPTHLIKTRGQQATLRCSPISGHTSVYWYQQALGLGLQFLLWYDEGEERNRGNFPPRFSGRQFPNYSSELNVNALELEDSALYLCASSLVAGELYEQYFGPGTRLTVT.